These T cell receptor beta chains were read from a single sample in a study of cytomegalovirus exposure and HLA in healthy donors. This table comes from immunoSEQ multiplex PCR, and its TCRdb copy is limited to in-frame clones, with some not included. The data hold tens of thousands of clones, with around 93% observed a single time. Sequencing was done on a sample of PBMCs. These receptor sequences come from a woman aged 25 to 39 in good health and CMV-seropositive. Each CDR3 is given with its conserved first and last residue. D genes are given only for firm matches. Clone size, where shown, is once, few, many, or a class for clones that have expanded.

abundance: .; j_gene: TRBJ2-7; d_gene: .; len: 17; v_gene: TRBV21-1; CDR3nt: TGTGCCAGCAGCAAAAGGGAGACTAGCGGGAGATGGTACGAGCAGTACTTC; CDR3aa: CASSKRETSGRWYEQYF
abundance: .; j_gene: TRBJ2-1; d_gene: TRBD2; len: 15; v_gene: TRBV10-2; CDR3nt: TGCGCCAGCAGACTAGCGGGAGGGCTTTACAATGAGCAGTTCTTC; CDR3aa: CASRLAGGLYNEQFF
abundance: .; j_gene: TRBJ2-2; d_gene: TRBD2; len: 17; v_gene: TRBV28; CDR3nt: TGTGCCAGCAGTTTACCCCATGGTAGCGGGAAAGACGGGGAGCTGTTTTTT; CDR3aa: CASSLPHGSGKDGELFF
abundance: once; j_gene: TRBJ1-2; d_gene: .; len: 16; v_gene: TRBV4-3; CDR3nt: TGCGCCAGCAGCCAAGAAAGGTTCGCGGCAGGGAATGGCTACACCTTC; CDR3aa: CASSQERFAAGNGYTF
abundance: .; j_gene: TRBJ1-2; d_gene: TRBD1; len: 13; v_gene: TRBV30; CDR3nt: TGTGCCTGGAGTGTATCCGGGACAGGAGGCTACACCTTC; CDR3aa: CAWSVSGTGGYTF
abundance: .; j_gene: TRBJ1-5; d_gene: .; len: 16; v_gene: TRBV19; CDR3nt: TGTGCCAGTGGAGGGGTCCAGGAGCTTAGCAATCAGCCCCAGCATTTT; CDR3aa: CASGGVQELSNQPQHF
abundance: .; j_gene: TRBJ1-5; d_gene: .; len: 16; v_gene: TRBV28; CDR3nt: TGTGCCAGCAGTTCCTCAGGGACTTACAACGATCAGCCCCAGCATTTT; CDR3aa: CASSSSGTYNDQPQHF
abundance: .; j_gene: TRBJ2-1; d_gene: TRBD2; len: 14; v_gene: TRBV4-3; CDR3nt: TGCGCCAGCAGCCATTGGGAGGGCCTTAATGAGCAGTTCTTC; CDR3aa: CASSHWEGLNEQFF
abundance: .; j_gene: TRBJ2-1; d_gene: TRBD2; len: 17; v_gene: TRBV30; CDR3nt: TGTGCCTGGAGTGTACCCCTCCGCGGGAGAGTCGACAATGAGCAGTTCTTC; CDR3aa: CAWSVPLRGRVDNEQFF
abundance: .; j_gene: TRBJ2-3; d_gene: TRBD2; len: 17; v_gene: TRBV19; CDR3nt: TGTGCCAGTAGTACCACCTTTCCAAGCGGGAGGGAAGATACGCAGTATTTT; CDR3aa: CASSTTFPSGREDTQYF
abundance: .; j_gene: TRBJ1-1; d_gene: .; len: 14; v_gene: TRBV6-1; CDR3nt: TGTGCCAGCAGTGCCCGGACAGCGAACACTGAAGCTTTCTTT; CDR3aa: CASSARTANTEAFF
abundance: .; j_gene: TRBJ2-3; d_gene: TRBD2; len: 14; v_gene: TRBV6-4; CDR3nt: TGTGCCAGCAGTGCTAGCGGGAGGCCAGATACGCAGTATTTT; CDR3aa: CASSASGRPDTQYF
abundance: .; j_gene: TRBJ1-3; d_gene: .; len: 16; v_gene: TRBV6-5; CDR3nt: TGTGCCAGCAGTTACTCTGGGAGGTACTCTGGAAACACCATATATTTT; CDR3aa: CASSYSGRYSGNTIYF
abundance: .; j_gene: TRBJ2-3; d_gene: TRBD2; len: 15; v_gene: TRBV4-1; CDR3nt: TGCGCCAGCAGCCCCACTAGCGGGAGAGCAGATACGCAGTATTTT; CDR3aa: CASSPTSGRADTQYF
abundance: .; j_gene: TRBJ2-7; d_gene: .; len: 13; v_gene: TRBV28; CDR3nt: TGTGCCAGCAGTTTCCTCCCCTCGTACGAGCAGTACTTC; CDR3aa: CASSFLPSYEQYF
abundance: .; j_gene: TRBJ2-1; d_gene: .; len: 12; v_gene: TRBV28; CDR3nt: TGTGCCAGCAGGTTTGTAGCCGGTGAGCAGTTCTTC; CDR3aa: CASRFVAGEQFF
abundance: .; j_gene: TRBJ2-1; d_gene: TRBD2; len: 15; v_gene: TRBV19; CDR3nt: TGTGCCAGTAGTATAGCGGGAGGCCTATACAATGAGCAGTTCTTC; CDR3aa: CASSIAGGLYNEQFF
abundance: .; j_gene: TRBJ2-1; d_gene: .; len: 16; v_gene: TRBV6-4; CDR3nt: TGTGCCAGCAGTGACTCGAGGGGACAAGAGGTCGATGAGCAGTTCTTC; CDR3aa: CASSDSRGQEVDEQFF
abundance: .; j_gene: TRBJ2-5; d_gene: .; len: 14; v_gene: TRBV5-1; CDR3nt: TGCGCCAGCAGCTTGGCCGCAGGGGTCGAGACCCAGTACTTC; CDR3aa: CASSLAAGVETQYF
abundance: .; j_gene: TRBJ1-1; d_gene: TRBD1; len: 19; v_gene: TRBV5-6; CDR3nt: TGTGCCAGCAGCTTGACAGGGGGCTCTGGCTACCCCTATTTCACTGAAGCTTTCTTT; CDR3aa: CASSLTGGSGYPYFTEAFF
abundance: .; j_gene: TRBJ1-5; d_gene: .; len: 16; v_gene: TRBV14; CDR3nt: TGTGCCAGCAGCCAAGAACGTCCACTAACCGGGGGGCCCCAGCATTTT; CDR3aa: CASSQERPLTGGPQHF
abundance: .; j_gene: TRBJ2-1; d_gene: TRBD1; len: 15; v_gene: TRBV15; CDR3nt: TGTGCCACCAGCAGAGCGGGGACAGGGCCCGATGAGCAGTTCTTC; CDR3aa: CATSRAGTGPDEQFF
abundance: .; j_gene: TRBJ1-2; d_gene: .; len: 13; v_gene: TRBV28; CDR3nt: TGTGCCAGCAGTTTAGGGCAGTTCTATGGCTACACCTTC; CDR3aa: CASSLGQFYGYTF
abundance: .; j_gene: TRBJ2-2; d_gene: TRBD1; len: 18; v_gene: TRBV9; CDR3nt: TGTGCCAGCAGCGTAGGCCCTTCCGGGACAGGGCGCACCGGGGAGCTGTTTTTT; CDR3aa: CASSVGPSGTGRTGELFF
abundance: once; j_gene: TRBJ2-7; d_gene: TRBD2; len: 15; v_gene: TRBV7-8; CDR3nt: TGTGCCAGCAGCCAAACTAGCGGGAGCTCCTACGAGCAGTACTTC; CDR3aa: CASSQTSGSSYEQYF
abundance: .; j_gene: TRBJ2-1; d_gene: TRBD2; len: 16; v_gene: TRBV11-3; CDR3nt: TGTGCCAGCAGCTTAGGAAGGTCTAGCGGGAATAATGAGCAGTTCTTC; CDR3aa: CASSLGRSSGNNEQFF
abundance: .; j_gene: TRBJ1-5; d_gene: TRBD1; len: 16; v_gene: TRBV6-6; CDR3nt: TGTGCCAGCAGTTACAGGACAGGTCGAGGCAATCAGCCCCAGCATTTT; CDR3aa: CASSYRTGRGNQPQHF
abundance: .; j_gene: TRBJ1-1; d_gene: TRBD1; len: 15; v_gene: TRBV28; CDR3nt: TGTGCCAGCAGTTCGGGACAGGCGGCCGGCCGAAAAGCTTTCTTT; CDR3aa: CASSSGQAAGRKAFF
abundance: .; j_gene: TRBJ1-5; d_gene: .; len: 15; v_gene: TRBV28; CDR3nt: TGTGCCAGCACCCCGCCGCCAGGCTATAATCAGCCCCAGCATTTT; CDR3aa: CASTPPPGYNQPQHF
abundance: .; j_gene: TRBJ1-1; d_gene: .; len: 11; v_gene: TRBV10-3; CDR3nt: TGTGCCATCAGTGAGGGACAAGAAGCTTTCTTT; CDR3aa: CAISEGQEAFF
abundance: .; j_gene: TRBJ2-3; d_gene: .; len: 13; v_gene: TRBV5-5; CDR3nt: TGTGCCAGCAGCTCCCCAACGGGGAGTACGCAGTATTTT; CDR3aa: CASSSPTGSTQYF
abundance: .; j_gene: TRBJ2-1; d_gene: .; len: 14; v_gene: TRBV12-5; CDR3nt: TGTGCTAGTGGGGCGGGAAGTGAAGGCAATGAGCAGTTCTTC; CDR3aa: CASGAGSEGNEQFF
abundance: .; j_gene: TRBJ1-4; d_gene: .; len: 14; v_gene: TRBV11-2; CDR3nt: TGTGCCAGCAGCCGCGACAGCTACAATGAAAAACTGTTTTTT; CDR3aa: CASSRDSYNEKLFF
abundance: .; j_gene: TRBJ2-7; d_gene: TRBD1; len: 14; v_gene: TRBV6-1; CDR3nt: TGTGCCAGCAGTTCCAGGACAGGGGTTTACGAGCAGTACTTC; CDR3aa: CASSSRTGVYEQYF
abundance: once; j_gene: TRBJ2-2; d_gene: TRBD2; len: 17; v_gene: TRBV15; CDR3nt: TGTGCCACCAGCAGCTCCACCCGGCTAGCGGGAGTTGGGGAGCTGTTTTTT; CDR3aa: CATSSSTRLAGVGELFF
abundance: .; j_gene: TRBJ2-7; d_gene: TRBD2; len: 17; v_gene: TRBV16; CDR3nt: TGTGCCAGCAGCCCCCCCAGGGGCTTAGCGGGAGGTTTGGCGCAGTACTTC; CDR3aa: CASSPPRGLAGGLAQYF
abundance: .; j_gene: TRBJ2-7; d_gene: .; len: 13; v_gene: TRBV5-4; CDR3nt: TGTGCCACCCAAGCTCTAGCTATTGACGAGCAGTACTTC; CDR3aa: CATQALAIDEQYF
abundance: .; j_gene: TRBJ2-7; d_gene: TRBD1; len: 13; v_gene: TRBV5-4; CDR3nt: TGTGCCAGCAGTTCCGGACAGGGGAACGAGCAGTACTTC; CDR3aa: CASSSGQGNEQYF
abundance: .; j_gene: TRBJ1-1; d_gene: .; len: 15; v_gene: TRBV6-1; CDR3nt: TGTGCCAGCAGTGAAATAATGCGGGGGCAGACTGAAGCTTTCTTT; CDR3aa: CASSEIMRGQTEAFF
abundance: .; j_gene: TRBJ1-1; d_gene: .; len: 15; v_gene: TRBV13; CDR3nt: TGTGCCAGCAGCTTAGGCCGTTGGAGGATGAATATGGCTTTCTTT; CDR3aa: CASSLGRWRMNMAFF
abundance: .; j_gene: TRBJ1-2; d_gene: .; len: 15; v_gene: TRBV19; CDR3nt: TGTGCCAGTAGTATTGGCGCCGGAGCAACATATGGCTACACCTTC; CDR3aa: CASSIGAGATYGYTF
abundance: .; j_gene: TRBJ2-7; d_gene: .; len: 12; v_gene: TRBV19; CDR3nt: TGTGCCACCACAGGGAGCTCCTACGAGCAGTACTTC; CDR3aa: CATTGSSYEQYF